The entry below describes one T cell receptor beta chain. The antigen remains undetermined. Trimming took off 2 bases at V and 4 bases at J, with 7 bases between the two ends. CDR1 SGHRS and CDR2 YFSETQ come from the germline V gene. CDR3 length equals 13 residues. The sample is drawn from a study of T-cell reconstitution after alpha-beta-depleted transplantation in children. During its preparation, the TCRbeta library received unique molecular identifiers. In TCRdb, the PCR reads were re-called with MiXCR into one record per CDR3 protein. The data show around 960,000 distinct CDR3 sequences, less than 30% seen once. The study's findings and limits: Roughly two months post-transplant, alpha-beta T cells reportedly originated from several hundred graft clones that had expanded.

The receptor's source is a boy under two years old who had a stem cell transplant for SCID, so the T cells may come from the graft donor. This sequence joins TRBV5-1 and TRBJ2-1; D is uncertain. The source was PBMCs, mostly from graft donor cells, collected 360 days after TCRalphabeta/CD19-depleted stem cell transplant. The CDR3 here is CASSFDTYNEQFF. DNA for the CDR3: TGCGCCAGCAGCTTTGATACGTACAATGAGCAGTTCTTC.